A single sample gave rise to the 20 T cell receptor beta chains below, sequenced in a study of blood T cell repertoires in COVID-19. TCRdb's copy holds only in-frame clones and misses some; the assay was immunoSEQ multiplex PCR. The sample yields about 210,000 clones, 85% seen once. Sample: peripheral blood. The receptors were sampled from a man aged 45-65 years with COVID-19, enrolled during active disease.

This clone was picked up one time. The chain uses TRBV28 and TRBJ1-1; 9 bases fit TRBD1. The junction had 11 bases not matched to a gene; V was cut back by 6 bases and J by 9 bases. The CDR3 has 14 amino acids. Germline V gene data show CDR1 as MDHEN and CDR2 as SYDVKM. The CDR3 protein is CASRTSQGARQAFF. The CDR3, as DNA: TGTGCCAGCAGAACATCACAGGGGGCTCGGCAAGCTTTCTTT.

V and J are TRBV6-5 and TRBJ1-5, with D possibly TRBD1 on 5 matching bases. Trimming took 4 bases from V and 6 from J, leaving 19 bases between them. Germline CDR1 is MNHEY and CDR2 is SVGAGI. CDR3 size: 16 residues. CDR3 coding DNA: TGTGCCAGCAGTTCCCTTGGAGGGGCCCTAAGTCAGCCCCAGCATTTT. Translating gives CASSSLGGALSQPQHF.

The rearrangement uses TRBV5-4 and TRBJ2-1; D not certain. Germline loops: CDR1 SGHNT, CDR2 YYREEE (reference sequence). V dropped 1 base and J dropped 0 bases, with 8 bases sitting between them. The CDR3 has 15 amino acids. CDR3 coding DNA: TGTGCCAGCAGCTTGAAGCATAGCTCCTACAATGAGCAGTTCTTC. Translation gives CASSLKHSSYNEQFF.

The chain couples TRBV5-1 to TRBJ1-3; D is perhaps TRBD1 (6 bases). Trimming stripped 4 bases from V and 5 bases from J, with 13 bases between. This CDR3 spans 14 amino acids. Germline assignment: CDR1 SGHRS and CDR2 YFSETQ. In DNA, the CDR3 is TGCGCCAGCAGCCCCGGGGGGCCCAGAAACACCATATATTTT. Its protein product is CASSPGGPRNTIYF.

This clone was recorded once. The genes are TRBV5-1 and TRBJ1-3; D uncertain. This CDR3 spans 14 amino acids. The V end lost 5 bases, the J end lost 0 bases, and 9 bases lay between the germline ends. Germline V gives CDR1 SGHRS, CDR2 YFSETQ. The DNA for the CDR3 is TGCGCCAGCAGTTCGGAGTACTCTGGAAACACCATATATTTT. Its translation is CASSSEYSGNTIYF.

This clone was recorded only once. The chain uses TRBV18 and TRBJ2-2; D is possibly TRBD2 (5 bases). V was clipped by 3 bases and J by 2 bases, with 13 bases between them. Germline assignment: CDR1 KGHSH and CDR2 LQKENI. The CDR3 loop spans 16 amino acids. DNA of the CDR3: TGTGCCAGCTCACCTGTTCGTGGGAGTAACACCGGGGAGCTGTTTTTT. Translating gives CASSPVRGSNTGELFF.

Only one count was recorded for this clone. The chain employs TRBV7-8 and TRBJ1-5; tentatively, D is TRBD1 (6 bases). The CDR3 consists of 15 residues. The V end lost 0 bases, the J end lost 3 bases, and 9 bases lay between the germline ends. Germline V lookup: CDR1 SGHVS, CDR2 FQNEAQ. The CDR3 DNA reads as TGTGCCAGCAGCTTAGCGACAGGTTCCAATCAGCCCCAGCATTTT. It specifies CASSLATGSNQPQHF.

The chain links TRBV28 to TRBJ1-2; the D is unclear. The V and J ends lost 2 bases and 6 bases respectively, with 4 bases between them. The CDR3 runs 11 residues. CDR1 MDHEN and CDR2 SYDVKM come from the germline V gene. In nucleotides, the CDR3 is TGTGCCAGCAGTTTACGAGATGGCTACACCTTC. Its translation is CASSLRDGYTF.

This chain links TRBV6-6 with TRBJ2-1, with 7 bases matching TRBD2. The CDR3 has 14 residues. CDR1 is MNHNY, CDR2 SVGAGI, per germline (reference sequence). V gave up 4 bases and J gave up 7 bases; unmatched junction bases: 7. The DNA for the CDR3 is TGTGCCAGCAGTTCATCCGGGACTAAAAATGAGCAGTTCTTC. Protein product: CASSSSGTKNEQFF.

The rearrangement joins TRBV24-1 to TRBJ1-5; D is ambiguous. The germline V gene encodes CDR1 KGHDR and CDR2 SFDVKD. The germline V and J ends were trimmed by 4 bases and 6 bases, with 9 bases remaining between them. The CDR3 extends over 13 amino acids. The CDR3 DNA follows: TGTGCCACCAGTGAGGGGAGAACTCAGCCCCAGCATTTT. This gives the protein CATSEGRTQPQHF.

The gene calls are TRBV5-4 and TRBJ2-3; 12 nucleotides line up with TRBD2. The trim removed 5 bases at V and 4 bases at J, leaving 2 bases unmatched. The CDR3 covers 14 residues. Germline CDR1 reads SGHNT; CDR2 reads YYREEE (reference sequence). The CDR3 bases are TGTGCCAGCAGACTAGCGGGGGGACCAGATACGCAGTATTTT. Protein sequence: CASRLAGGPDTQYF.

This chain joins TRBV6-5 and TRBJ2-1, with a weak D call TRBD2 (7 bases). Looked up from germline, CDR1 is MNHEY and CDR2 is SVGAGI. With 8 bases removed from V and 3 bases from J, the gap between germline ends came to 14 bases. The CDR3 totals 14 residues. The CDR3 loop is CASLGGAFYNEQFF. The CDR3 DNA reads TGTGCCAGCTTGGGGGGGGCCTTCTACAATGAGCAGTTCTTC.

The chain couples TRBV7-8 to TRBJ2-5; 9 bases fit TRBD1. J gave up 5 bases and V 6 bases, and 13 bases lay outside the gene matches. Germline lookup yields CDR1 SGHVS and CDR2 FQNEAQ. This CDR3 contains 16 residues. The CDR3 DNA reads TGTGCCAGCAGTATAGGAATCGGACAGGGGACGGAGACCCAGTACTTC. This codes for CASSIGIGQGTETQYF.

The chain is built from TRBV7-3 and TRBJ2-1, with 9 bases that match TRBD2. There are 15 residues in the CDR3. Losses at the gene ends were 0 bases for V and 5 bases for J; bases not matched to a gene: 2. Germline values: CDR1 SGHTA, CDR2 FQGTGA. The CDR3 DNA is TGTGCCAGCAGCTTAACTCTAGCGGGGCACAATGAGCAGTTCTTC. Its protein product is CASSLTLAGHNEQFF.

The gene calls are TRBV30 and TRBJ2-3, with D hard to call. Trimming stripped 0 bases from V and 0 bases from J, with 13 bases between. The germline gives CDR1 GTSNPN, CDR2 SVGIG (reference sequence). The CDR3 runs to 16 residues. The CDR3 protein is CAWSVPRGSSTDTQYF. For the CDR3, the DNA is TGTGCCTGGAGTGTACCGCGTGGTAGCAGCACAGATACGCAGTATTTT.

The J gene is TRBJ2-3, the V gene TRBV11-2, with 11 bases lining up with TRBD2. Per the germline V gene, CDR1 is SGHAT and CDR2 is FQNNGV. V dropped 1 base and J dropped 7; count of bases not matched to a gene: 7. This CDR3 comprises 16 residues. This CDR3 reads CASSLVVAGGLNTQYF. The CDR3 DNA reads as TGTGCCAGCAGCTTAGTGGTAGCGGGGGGGCTAAATACGCAGTATTTT. Full variable domain (rest looked up from reference TRBV11-2 and TRBJ2-3): EAGVAQSPRYKIIEKRQSVAFWCNPISGHATLYWYQQILGQGPKLLIQFQNNGVVDDSQLPKDRFSAERLKGVDSTLKIQPAKLEDSAVYLCASSLVVAGGLNTQYFGPGTRLTVL.

The CDR3 nucleotides are TGTGCCACCAGTGATTTGAGAGGGCCCGGGACACCTCAAGAGACCCAGTACTTC. Translating it yields CATSDLRGPGTPQETQYF. The rearrangement links TRBV24-1 to TRBJ2-5, with D perhaps matching TRBD1 (6 bases). CDR3 length: 18 amino acids. V was pared by 0 bases and J by 2 bases, with 18 bases between. The germline gives CDR1 KGHDR, CDR2 SFDVKD.

V usage is TRBV9 and J usage is TRBJ1-6, with D maybe TRBD1 (5 bases). The V gene's germline CDR1 is SGDLS and CDR2 YYNGEE. Trimming took off 4 bases at V and 5 bases at J, with 16 bases between the two ends. This CDR3 is 16 amino acids long. This CDR3 is CASSPTAGFDNSPLHF. In nucleotides, the CDR3 is TGTGCCAGCAGCCCAACGGCAGGGTTTGATAATTCACCCCTCCACTTT. The variable domain in full, with the rest retrieved from reference TRBV9 and TRBJ1-6, is DSGVTQTPKHLITATGQRVTLRCSPRSGDLSVYWYQQSLDQGLQFLIQYYNGEERAKGNILERFSAQQFPDLHSELNLSSLELGDSALYFCASSPTAGFDNSPLHFGNGTRLTVT.

CDR3 protein: CASSTGQQETQYF. The CDR3 DNA is TGTGCCAGCAGCACCGGACAGCAAGAGACCCAGTACTTC. This sequence joins TRBV28 and TRBJ2-5; D might be TRBD1 (6 bases). Germline V gene data show CDR1 as MDHEN and CDR2 as SYDVKM. With 6 bases removed from V and 2 bases from J, the gap between germline ends came to 10 bases. This CDR3 spans 13 amino acids. The variable domain in full, completed from reference TRBV28 and TRBJ2-5, reads DVKVTQSSRYLVKRTGEKVFLECVQDMDHENMFWYRQDPGLGLRLIYFSYDVKMKEKGDIPEGYSVSREKKERFSLILESASTNQTSMYLCASSTGQQETQYFGPGTRLLVL.

The V call is TRBV5-1, the J call TRBJ2-3; TRBD2 agrees at 7 bases. J gave up 6 bases and V 4 bases, and 14 bases lay outside the gene matches. The germline V gene has CDR1 SGHRS and CDR2 YFSETQ. The CDR3 spans 16 residues. CDR3 residues: CASSPRLAGGLDTQYF. In DNA form, the CDR3 reads TGCGCCAGCAGCCCAAGACTAGCCGGAGGTTTGGATACGCAGTATTTT.